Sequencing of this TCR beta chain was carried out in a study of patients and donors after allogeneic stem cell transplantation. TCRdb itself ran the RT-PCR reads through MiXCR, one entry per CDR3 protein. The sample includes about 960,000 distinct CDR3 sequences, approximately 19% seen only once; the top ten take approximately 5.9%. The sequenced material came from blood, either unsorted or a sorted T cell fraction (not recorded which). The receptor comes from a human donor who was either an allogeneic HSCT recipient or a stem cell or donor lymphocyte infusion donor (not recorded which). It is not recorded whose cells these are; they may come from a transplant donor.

The CDR3 is CSQTGLAGATSTDTQYF. The DNA for the CDR3 is TGCAGTCAAACGGGACTAGCGGGGGCCACTAGCACAGATACGCAGTATTTT. The gene calls are TRBV20-1 and TRBJ2-3; TRBD2 matches 14 bases. The CDR3 loop spans 17 amino acids. Germline V gene lookup returns CDR1 DFQATT and CDR2 SNEGSKA (reference sequence). V shed 8 bases, J shed 0 bases, and the junction held 10 bases outside the gene matches.